This passage covers 8 T cell receptor beta chains from one sample sequenced in a study of metastatic and nonmetastatic thyroid tumors. Before thyroid surgery, none of the patients had received any treatment. TCRdb reprocessed the PCR reads using MiXCR. Seen here are about 92,000 clones, 15% observed once, and the top ten hold roughly 3.6%. Specimen: blood. The receptor set was obtained from a female donor with papillary thyroid cancer or a benign thyroid nodule (not recorded which). Some clones in this sample may be carry-over from other donors' samples.

This rearrangement joins TRBV4-2 to TRBJ2-2; D not certain. Germline CDR1 is LGHNA and CDR2 is YNFKEQ. The CDR3 is 14 amino acids. Trimming took off 4 bases at V and 5 bases at J, with 11 bases between the two ends. CDR3 in amino acids: CASSRNRGTGELFF. The DNA for the CDR3 is TGTGCCAGCAGCCGGAACCGTGGGACCGGGGAGCTGTTTTTT.

Points on this clone: A read error may account for a junction end that differs from germline. This chain joins TRBV5-1 and TRBJ1-1; D is perhaps TRBD1 (6 bases). This CDR3 region has 15 residues. Germline assignment: CDR1 SGHRS and CDR2 YFSETQ. The CDR3 protein is CASSPGDHMNTQAFF. In DNA, the CDR3 is TGCGCCAGCAGCCCAGGGGACCATATGAACACTCAAGCTTTCTTT.

This clone was counted at least ten times. The J gene is TRBJ1-1, the V gene TRBV2; possibly TRBD1 for D (6 bases). With 4 bases removed from V and 4 bases from J, the gap between germline ends came to 13 bases. CDR1 and CDR2 from the germline V gene are SNHLY and FYNNEI. The CDR3 has 14 residues. Here the CDR3 DNA reads TGTGCCAGCAGTGTTGGGGGGCGAACCACTGAAGCTTTCTTT. This sequence encodes CASSVGGRTTEAFF.

In its sample, this clone was seen a few times. This chain connects TRBV12-3 or TRBV12-4 to TRBJ2-1; TRBD2 matches at 12 bases. This CDR3 spans 16 amino acids. V shed 4 bases, J shed 8 bases, and the junction held 9 bases outside the gene matches. The chain's CDR3 is CASSSPGLAGFDEQFF. The DNA for the CDR3 is TGTGCCAGCAGTTCACCTGGACTAGCGGGGTTTGATGAGCAGTTCTTC.

In its sample, this clone was seen many times. The V and J genes are TRBV5-1 and TRBJ1-2; D might be TRBD1 (5 bases). The CDR3 is 16 residues long. The germline CDR1 and CDR2 sequences are SGHRS and YFSETQ. V gave up 5 bases and J gave up 5 bases, with 22 bases separating them. The CDR3 DNA reads TGCGCCAGCAGTTCAGGGTTCCAAGGTAATCGGTATGGCTACACCTTC. Translating gives CASSSGFQGNRYGYTF.

Notes on this clone: A much larger clone sits a single nucleotide away, making a read error possible. This chain links TRBV20-1 with TRBJ1-4; D gene unclear. The V end lost 4 bases, the J end lost 7 bases, and 16 bases lay between the germline ends. Germline V gene lookup returns CDR1 DFQATT and CDR2 SNEGSKA (reference sequence). This CDR3 comprises 14 residues. This CDR3 is CSATYSSRCEKLFF. CDR3 bases: TGCAGTGCTACCTACTCGAGCCGCTGTGAAAAACTGTTTTTT.

This clone was seen many times. The V and J genes are TRBV7-9 and TRBJ1-2; possible D gene TRBD1, 5 bases. The ends were cut back, 5 bases at V and 5 bases at J, with 12 bases in the middle. The CDR3 totals 13 residues. The V gene's germline CDR1 is SEHNR and CDR2 FQNEAQ (reference sequence). The DNA for the CDR3 is TGTGCCAGCAGCGCGACAGAAGATTATGGCTACACCTTC. Encoded protein: CASSATEDYGYTF.

This clone showed up many times. This rearrangement joins TRBV5-5 to TRBJ2-7; 7 bases line up with TRBD1. V was pared by 4 bases and J by 3 bases, with 1 base of the junction left unmatched. Germline V lookup: CDR1 SGHKS, CDR2 YYEKEE (reference sequence). The CDR3 is made up of 12 amino acids. This CDR3 reads CASSHRGYEQYF. The CDR3 DNA reads TGTGCCAGCAGCCACAGGGGCTACGAGCAGTACTTC.